This TCR beta chain was sequenced in a study of circulating tumor DNA in untreated peripheral T-cell lymphoma (dated by TCRdb to about 2021). Libraries were constructed by the immunoSEQ multiplex PCR assay. TCRdb provides this immuneACCESS table in a form limited to in-frame rearrangements. Some clones are lacking; in checked studies, under half of them reflect an unresolved V gene, and why the rest are absent is not known. The sample table lists 8,000 to 9,000 clones, 80% to 85% of them with a count of one. The leading ten clones occupy approximately 2% of the sample. About this clone itself: Which antigen it targets is not known. No quality values exist for individual bases; no much larger clone is one base distant.

Via the germline V gene, CDR1 is SNHLY and CDR2 FYNNEI. V is reduced by 10 bases and J by 2 bases, leaving a spacing of 15 bases between them. Including cysteine and phenylalanine, the CDR3 has 14 amino acids. The retained sequence is limited to the CDR3, 42 bases, with the frame set at the first base. Baseline tumor tissue collected before treatment was sequenced to identify tumor-specific TCR clonotypes. In a trial, the study monitored patients with peripheral T-cell lymphoma who were getting frontline treatment by applying next-generation sequencing to their T-cell receptor sequences. The paper's findings and limits, for the study overall: Tumor-specific clonotypes were found in 75% to 80% of patients, coming from over 85% of baseline tissues and approximately 61% of baseline serum samples.

This receptor chain uses TRBV2 and TRBJ2-1, with TRBD1 perhaps the D gene, on 5 matching bases. Material for sequencing was tumor tissue. The clonotype originates from a human donor with peripheral T-cell lymphoma. The CDR3 is CATRLRQPYNEQFF. Here is the DNA: TGTGCCACCAGATTGAGACAGCCCTACAATGAGCAGTTCTTC.